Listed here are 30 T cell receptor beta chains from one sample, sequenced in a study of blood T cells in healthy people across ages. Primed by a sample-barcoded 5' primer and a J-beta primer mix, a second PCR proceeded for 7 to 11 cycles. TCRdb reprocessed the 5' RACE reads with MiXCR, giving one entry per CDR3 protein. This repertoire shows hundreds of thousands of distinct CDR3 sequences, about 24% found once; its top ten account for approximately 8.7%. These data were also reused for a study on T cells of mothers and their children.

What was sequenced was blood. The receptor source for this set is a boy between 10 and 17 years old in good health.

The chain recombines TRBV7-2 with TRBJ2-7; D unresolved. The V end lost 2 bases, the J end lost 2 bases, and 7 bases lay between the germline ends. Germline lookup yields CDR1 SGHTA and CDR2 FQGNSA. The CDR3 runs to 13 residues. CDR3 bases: TGTGCCAGCAGCTTATCCAAGCCCTACGAGCAGTACTTC. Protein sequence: CASSLSKPYEQYF.

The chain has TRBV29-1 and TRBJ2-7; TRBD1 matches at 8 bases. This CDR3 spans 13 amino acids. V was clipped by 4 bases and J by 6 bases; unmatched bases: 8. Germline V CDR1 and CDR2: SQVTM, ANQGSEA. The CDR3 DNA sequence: TGCAGCGTTGTCGGGACAGGTACTTTCGAGCAGTACTTC. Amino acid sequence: CSVVGTGTFEQYF.

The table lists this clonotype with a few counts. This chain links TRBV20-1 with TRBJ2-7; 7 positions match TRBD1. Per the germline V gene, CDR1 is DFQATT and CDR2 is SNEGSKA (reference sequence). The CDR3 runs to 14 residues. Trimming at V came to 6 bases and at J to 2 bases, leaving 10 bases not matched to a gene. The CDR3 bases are TGCAGTGCCTGGGACAGCTCTATTACCTACGAGCAGTACTTC. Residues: CSAWDSSITYEQYF.

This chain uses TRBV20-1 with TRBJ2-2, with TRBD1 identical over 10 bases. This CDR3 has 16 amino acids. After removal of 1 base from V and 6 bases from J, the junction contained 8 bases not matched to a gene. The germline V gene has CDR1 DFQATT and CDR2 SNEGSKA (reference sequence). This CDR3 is CSARATGQGIPGELFF. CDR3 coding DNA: TGCAGTGCTAGAGCGACGGGACAGGGGATCCCCGGGGAGCTGTTTTTT.

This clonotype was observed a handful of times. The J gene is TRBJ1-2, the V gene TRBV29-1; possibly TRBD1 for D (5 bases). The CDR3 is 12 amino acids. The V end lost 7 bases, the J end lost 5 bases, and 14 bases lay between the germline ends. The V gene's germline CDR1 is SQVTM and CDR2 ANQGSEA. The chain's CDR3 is CSGETGLYGYTF. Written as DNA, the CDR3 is TGCAGCGGGGAAACAGGCCTTTATGGCTACACCTTC.

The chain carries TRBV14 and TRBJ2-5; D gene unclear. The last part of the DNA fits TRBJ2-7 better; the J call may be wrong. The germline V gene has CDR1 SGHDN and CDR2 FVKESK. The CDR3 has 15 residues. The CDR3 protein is CASSPRLTGYYEQYF. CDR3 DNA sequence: TGTGCCAGCAGCCCTAGATTGACTGGTTACTACGAGCAGTACTTC.

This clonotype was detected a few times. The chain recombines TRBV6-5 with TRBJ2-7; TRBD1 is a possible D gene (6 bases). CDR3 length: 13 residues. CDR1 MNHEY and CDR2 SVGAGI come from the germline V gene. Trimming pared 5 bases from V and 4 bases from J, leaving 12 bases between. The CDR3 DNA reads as TGTGCCAGCAGTCCTGGACAGCGGTACGAGCAGTACTTC. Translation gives CASSPGQRYEQYF.

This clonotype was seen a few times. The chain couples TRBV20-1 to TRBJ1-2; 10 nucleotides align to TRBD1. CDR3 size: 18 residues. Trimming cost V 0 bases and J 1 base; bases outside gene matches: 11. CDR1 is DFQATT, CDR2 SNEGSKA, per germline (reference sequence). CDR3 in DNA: TGCAGTGCTAGAGATCTAGGGGGGGACAGGGGATTTAACTATGGCTACACCTTC. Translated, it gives CSARDLGGDRGFNYGYTF.

This CDR3 is CSARDAGSGANVLTF. CDR3 DNA: TGCAGTGCTAGAGATGCGGGCTCTGGGGCCAACGTCCTGACTTTC. The chain couples TRBV20-1 to TRBJ2-6; a weak D match, TRBD2 (5 bases). The V end was cut by 0 bases, the J end by 0 bases, with 6 bases between. CDR3 size: 15 residues. Germline lookup yields CDR1 DFQATT and CDR2 SNEGSKA (reference sequence).

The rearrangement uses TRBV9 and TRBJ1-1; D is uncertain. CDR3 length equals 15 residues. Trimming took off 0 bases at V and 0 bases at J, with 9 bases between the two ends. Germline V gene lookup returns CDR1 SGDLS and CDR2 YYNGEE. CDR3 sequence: CASSVGGGVNTEAFF. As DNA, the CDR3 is TGTGCCAGCAGCGTAGGTGGTGGGGTGAACACTGAAGCTTTCTTT.

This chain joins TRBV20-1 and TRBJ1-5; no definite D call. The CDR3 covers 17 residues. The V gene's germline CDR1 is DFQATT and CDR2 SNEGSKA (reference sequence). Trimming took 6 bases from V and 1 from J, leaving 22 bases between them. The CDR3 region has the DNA TGCAGTGCCAACCCGGCACTGCCCCTTTACAGCAATCAGCCCCAGCATTTT. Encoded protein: CSANPALPLYSNQPQHF.

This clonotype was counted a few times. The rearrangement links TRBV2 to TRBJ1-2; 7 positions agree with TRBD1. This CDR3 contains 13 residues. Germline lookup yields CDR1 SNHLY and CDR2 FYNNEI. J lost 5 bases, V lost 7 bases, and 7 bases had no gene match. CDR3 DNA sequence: TGTGCCAGCACGTTGGGGACAGATTATGGCTACACCTTC. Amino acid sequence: CASTLGTDYGYTF.

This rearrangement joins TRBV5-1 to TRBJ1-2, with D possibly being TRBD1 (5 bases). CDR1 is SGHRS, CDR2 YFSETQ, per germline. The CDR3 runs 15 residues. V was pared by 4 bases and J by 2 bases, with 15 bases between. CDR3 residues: CASSPPLDRNYGYTF. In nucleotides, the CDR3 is TGCGCCAGCAGCCCCCCCCTCGACAGAAACTATGGCTACACCTTC.

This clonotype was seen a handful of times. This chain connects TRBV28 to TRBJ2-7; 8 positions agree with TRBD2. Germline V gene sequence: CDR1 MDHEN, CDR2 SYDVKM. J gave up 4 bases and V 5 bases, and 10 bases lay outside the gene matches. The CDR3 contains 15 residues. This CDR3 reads CASSVAGTSGYEQYF. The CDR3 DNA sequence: TGTGCCAGCAGTGTCGCCGGGACTAGTGGTTACGAGCAGTACTTC.

Here the CDR3 DNA reads TGTGCCAGCAGCCGACCTCGAGTAGATGAAGCTTTCTTT. Amino acids: CASSRPRVDEAFF. This sequence joins TRBV6-5 and TRBJ1-1; no reliable D call. V dropped 6 bases and J dropped 7 bases, with 15 bases sitting between them. The germline CDR1 and CDR2 sequences are MNHEY and SVGAGI. The length of the CDR3 is 13 residues.

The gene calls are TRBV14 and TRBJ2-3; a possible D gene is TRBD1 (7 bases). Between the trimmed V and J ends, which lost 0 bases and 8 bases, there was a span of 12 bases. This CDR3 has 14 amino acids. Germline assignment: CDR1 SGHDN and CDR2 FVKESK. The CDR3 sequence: CASSQDWQGGTQYF. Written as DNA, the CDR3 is TGTGCCAGCAGCCAAGATTGGCAGGGGGGTACGCAGTATTTT.

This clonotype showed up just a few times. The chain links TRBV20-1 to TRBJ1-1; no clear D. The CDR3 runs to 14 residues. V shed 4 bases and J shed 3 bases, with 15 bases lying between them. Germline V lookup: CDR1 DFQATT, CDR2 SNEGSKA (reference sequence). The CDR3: CSAIQKDGYTEAFF. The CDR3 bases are TGCAGTGCTATCCAAAAGGACGGTTACACTGAAGCTTTCTTT.

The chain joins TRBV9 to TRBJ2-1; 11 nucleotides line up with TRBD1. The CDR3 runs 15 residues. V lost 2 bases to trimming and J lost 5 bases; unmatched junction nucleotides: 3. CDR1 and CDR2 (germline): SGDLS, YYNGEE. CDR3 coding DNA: TGTGCCAGCAGCGTGGACAGGGGGCAGCACAATGAGCAGTTCTTC. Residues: CASSVDRGQHNEQFF.

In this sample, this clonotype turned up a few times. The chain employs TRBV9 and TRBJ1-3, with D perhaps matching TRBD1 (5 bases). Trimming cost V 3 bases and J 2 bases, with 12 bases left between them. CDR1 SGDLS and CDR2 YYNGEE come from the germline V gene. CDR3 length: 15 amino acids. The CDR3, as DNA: TGTGCCAGCAGCGGAGGGACTTCTGCTGGAAACACCATATATTTT. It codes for CASSGGTSAGNTIYF.

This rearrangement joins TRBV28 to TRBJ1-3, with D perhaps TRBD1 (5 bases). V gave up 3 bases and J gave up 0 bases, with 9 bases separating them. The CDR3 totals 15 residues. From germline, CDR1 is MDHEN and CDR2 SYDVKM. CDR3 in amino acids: CASSFQGVSGNTIYF. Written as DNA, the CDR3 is TGTGCCAGCAGTTTTCAGGGAGTCTCTGGAAACACCATATATTTT.

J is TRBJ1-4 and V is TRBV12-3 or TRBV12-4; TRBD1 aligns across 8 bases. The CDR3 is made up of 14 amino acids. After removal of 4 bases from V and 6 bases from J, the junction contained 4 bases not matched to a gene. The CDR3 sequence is CASSSRGRDEKLFF. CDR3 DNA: TGTGCCAGCAGTTCCAGGGGGCGGGATGAAAAACTGTTTTTT.

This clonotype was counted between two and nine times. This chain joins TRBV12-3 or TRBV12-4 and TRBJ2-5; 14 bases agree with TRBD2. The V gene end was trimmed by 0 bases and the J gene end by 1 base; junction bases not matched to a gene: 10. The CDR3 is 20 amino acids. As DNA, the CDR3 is TGTGCCAGCAGTTTAGCGGTCCCGGGACTAGCGGGAGTCGGCCAAGAGACCCAGTACTTC. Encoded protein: CASSLAVPGLAGVGQETQYF.

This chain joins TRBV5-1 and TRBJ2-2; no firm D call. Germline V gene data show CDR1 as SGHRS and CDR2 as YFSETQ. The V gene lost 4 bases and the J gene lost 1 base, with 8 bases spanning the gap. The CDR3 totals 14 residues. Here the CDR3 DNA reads TGCGCCAGCAGCATTCGACAGAACACCGGGGAGCTGTTTTTT. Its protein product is CASSIRQNTGELFF.

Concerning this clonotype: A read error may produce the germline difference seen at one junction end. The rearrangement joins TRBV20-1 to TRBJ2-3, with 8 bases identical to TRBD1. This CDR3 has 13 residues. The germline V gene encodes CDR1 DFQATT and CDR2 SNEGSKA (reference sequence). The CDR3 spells CSARHQIHRGLNF. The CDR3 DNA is TGCAGTGCTAGACATCAAATCCACAGGGGGTTGAATTTT.

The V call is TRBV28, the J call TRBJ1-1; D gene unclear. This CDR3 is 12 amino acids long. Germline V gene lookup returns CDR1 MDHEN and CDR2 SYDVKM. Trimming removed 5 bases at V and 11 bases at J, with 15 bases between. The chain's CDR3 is CASSPPHSGAFF. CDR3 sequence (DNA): TGTGCCAGCAGTCCGCCCCACAGTGGGGCTTTCTTT.

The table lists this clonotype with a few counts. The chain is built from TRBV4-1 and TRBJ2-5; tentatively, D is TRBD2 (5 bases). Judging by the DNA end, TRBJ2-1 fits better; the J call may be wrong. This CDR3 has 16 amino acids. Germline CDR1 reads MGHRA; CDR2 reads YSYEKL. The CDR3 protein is CASSQASSQRANEQFF. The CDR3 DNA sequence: TGCGCCAGCAGCCAAGCGTCTAGCCAAAGGGCTAATGAGCAGTTCTTC.

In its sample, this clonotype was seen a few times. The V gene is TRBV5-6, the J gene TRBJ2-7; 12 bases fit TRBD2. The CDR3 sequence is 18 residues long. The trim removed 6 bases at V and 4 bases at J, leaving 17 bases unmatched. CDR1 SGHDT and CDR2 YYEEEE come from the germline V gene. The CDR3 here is CASTIRRLAGDEGYEQYF. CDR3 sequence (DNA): TGTGCCAGCACCATCCGACGACTAGCGGGAGATGAAGGATACGAGCAGTACTTC.

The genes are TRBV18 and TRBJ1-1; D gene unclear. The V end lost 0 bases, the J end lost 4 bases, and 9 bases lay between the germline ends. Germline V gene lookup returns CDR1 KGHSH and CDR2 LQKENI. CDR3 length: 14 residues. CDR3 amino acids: CASSPPGLATEAFF. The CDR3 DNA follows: TGTGCCAGCTCACCACCAGGATTGGCCACTGAAGCTTTCTTT.

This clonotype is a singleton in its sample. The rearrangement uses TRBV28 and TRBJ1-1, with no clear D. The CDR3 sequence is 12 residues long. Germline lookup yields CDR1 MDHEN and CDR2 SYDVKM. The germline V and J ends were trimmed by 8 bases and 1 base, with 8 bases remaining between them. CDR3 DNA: TGTGCCAGCCTTGAGACGAACACTGAAGCTTTCTTT. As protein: CASLETNTEAFF.

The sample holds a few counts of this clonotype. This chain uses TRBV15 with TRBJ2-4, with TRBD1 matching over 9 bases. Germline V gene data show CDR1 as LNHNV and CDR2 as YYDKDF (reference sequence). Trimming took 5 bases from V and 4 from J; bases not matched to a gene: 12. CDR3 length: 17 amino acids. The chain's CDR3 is CATSAQRTGTGKNIQYF. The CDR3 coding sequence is TGTGCCACCAGCGCCCAAAGGACCGGGACAGGGAAAAACATTCAGTACTTC.